This TCR beta chain comes out of a study of T-cell memory formation after mild COVID-19. Overall study findings and caveats: Pre-infection memory showed some responding clones, and this suggested that cross-reactive memory joined.

This clonotype was found a few times. Its antigen is still unknown. The 5'RACE method, run with constant-segment primers, produced TCR alpha and TCR beta cDNA libraries (carrying sample barcodes and UMIs). Each CDR3 protein is one row after TCRdb ran MiXCR on the 5' RACE reads. The sample includes about 470,000 distinct CDR3 sequences, around a quarter of them seen just once. V was trimmed by 3 bases and J by 0 bases, leaving 21 bases between them. CDR1 and CDR2 (germline): SGHTA, FQGNSA. This CDR3 is built from 20 residues. The V and J genes are TRBV7-2 and TRBJ2-6, with a tentative D call TRBD2 (7 bases). Sequenced material: PBMCs or a T cell subset sorted from them (not recorded which). The receptor comes from an adult woman who had mild COVID-19 (a few samples of this study predate the infection). Cell type and time point are not known. This CDR3 is CASSFYGGPDRTSGANVLTF. CDR3 bases: TGTGCCAGCAGCTTCTACGGGGGGCCCGACAGAACCTCTGGGGCCAACGTCCTGACTTTC.